Below, 23 T cell receptor beta chains from the same sample are listed, as sequenced in a study of blood T cell repertoires in COVID-19. The protocol was immunoSEQ multiplex PCR, while the TCRdb copy is restricted to in-frame clones and leaves out a portion. The sample has about 340,000 clones, around nine tenths seen once; the top ten hold less than 3.5%. Material: peripheral blood. The source is a woman aged 18-29 years who had recovered from COVID-19.

This chain links TRBV5-5 with TRBJ1-2; TRBD1 might be the D (6 bases). Trimming removed 5 bases at V and 8 bases at J, with 16 bases between. The CDR3 length is 13 residues. Germline values: CDR1 SGHKS, CDR2 YYEKEE (reference sequence). CDR3 in DNA: TGTGCCAGCAGAAATGGACAGTTAGCCGGCTACACCTTC. This codes for CASRNGQLAGYTF.

The chain has TRBV20-1 and TRBJ1-5; 11 bases are shared with TRBD1. The CDR3 extends over 13 amino acids. With V trimmed by 3 bases and J by 7 bases, 2 bases remained unmatched. In germline, CDR1 is DFQATT, CDR2 SNEGSKA (reference sequence). The DNA of the CDR3 is TGCAGTGCTAGTGGGGACAGGGGGCAGCCCCAGCATTTT. This gives the protein CSASGDRGQPQHF.

This chain uses TRBV29-1 with TRBJ2-5; tentatively, D is TRBD2 (5 bases). Per the germline V gene, CDR1 is SQVTM and CDR2 is ANQGSEA. The V end lost 7 bases, the J end lost 3 bases, and 12 bases lay between the germline ends. The CDR3 extends over 12 amino acids. The CDR3 region is CSAKWEKETQYF. Here the CDR3 DNA reads TGCAGCGCAAAATGGGAGAAAGAGACCCAGTACTTC.

The rearrangement joins TRBV4-1 to TRBJ2-1, with 8 bases that match TRBD1. CDR1 is MGHRA and CDR2 is YSYEKL in the germline V gene. The V segment lost 5 bases and the J segment 8 bases; nucleotides outside the gene matches: 11. This CDR3 comprises 15 residues. The CDR3 nucleotides are TGCGCCAGCAGCACCGGACAGGGACTTAGGCATGAGCAGTTCTTC. Translation gives CASSTGQGLRHEQFF.

The chain is built from TRBV30 and TRBJ1-1; tentative D call: TRBD1 (5 bases). This CDR3 region has 14 residues. Germline assignment: CDR1 GTSNPN and CDR2 SVGIG (reference sequence). V lost 2 bases and J 0 bases, leaving 10 bases between the germline ends. The CDR3 DNA is TGTGCCTGGAGTATTGGCAGGGTGAACACTGAAGCTTTCTTT. This translates into CAWSIGRVNTEAFF.

The rearrangement uses TRBV5-1 and TRBJ2-3, with 9 bases fitting TRBD2. V shed 0 bases, J shed 5 bases, and the junction held 7 bases outside the gene matches. CDR1 is SGHRS and CDR2 is YFSETQ in the germline V gene. The CDR3 covers 16 residues. The DNA for the CDR3 is TGCGCCAGCAGCTTGGTGGTAGCGGGAGCAGGAGATACGCAGTATTTT. The encoded protein is CASSLVVAGAGDTQYF.

This clone appeared a single time. Other DNA sequences within the sample encode an identical CDR3. V and J are TRBV7-2 and TRBJ2-1; tentatively, D is TRBD2 (6 bases). In germline, CDR1 is SGHTA, CDR2 FQGNSA. Trimming removed 5 bases from V and 4 bases from J, with 15 bases in between. This CDR3 region has 15 residues. The CDR3 DNA is TGTGCCAGCAGCAGATCCGGCGGGGCATACAATGAGCAGTTCTTC. Amino acids: CASSRSGGAYNEQFF.

The chain links TRBV3-1 (or the pseudogene TRBV3-2) to TRBJ1-1, with no clear D. Trimming removed 2 bases at V and 5 bases at J, with 15 bases between. CDR3 length: 15 residues. Germline V gene lookup returns CDR1 LGHDT and CDR2 YNNKEL (reference sequence). CDR3 loop: CASSQIGSRRTEAFF. The CDR3 bases are TGTGCCAGCAGCCAAATAGGATCGCGGAGGACTGAAGCTTTCTTT.

The chain carries TRBV4-1 and TRBJ1-3; D is uncertain. The CDR3 is 16 amino acids. V lost 2 bases and J lost 3, with 14 bases in between. Looked up from germline, CDR1 is MGHRA and CDR2 is YSYEKL. The CDR3 nucleotides are TGCGCCAGCAGCCAACGTGGCTCAGCGGGTGGAAACACCATATATTTT. It encodes CASSQRGSAGGNTIYF.

The chain is built from TRBV30 and TRBJ2-3; 10 bases are shared with TRBD1. Per germline, CDR1 GTSNPN and CDR2 SVGIG (reference sequence). The CDR3 runs 16 residues. V dropped 2 bases and J dropped 5; count of bases not matched to a gene: 10. CDR3: CAWSNPGTGALDTQYF. In DNA, the CDR3 is TGTGCCTGGAGTAACCCCGGGACAGGGGCATTAGATACGCAGTATTTT.

In this sample, this clone turned up a few times. V is TRBV5-6 and J is TRBJ1-2; D unresolved. Germline V lookup: CDR1 SGHDT, CDR2 YYEEEE. CDR3 size: 12 residues. The V gene lost 1 base and the J gene lost 4 bases, with 5 bases spanning the gap. The CDR3 bases are TGTGCCAGCAGCTTGATCCTCTATGGCTACACCTTC. The encoded protein is CASSLILYGYTF.

For the CDR3, the DNA is TGTGCCAGCAGCTTGGGGTCGGGATCCGGGCAAGAGACCCAGTACTTC. Amino acids: CASSLGSGSGQETQYF. The chain employs TRBV7-7 and TRBJ2-5; perhaps TRBD2 as D (5 bases). Germline V gene lookup returns CDR1 SSHAT and CDR2 FNYEAQ (reference sequence). Trimming removed 3 bases from V and 2 bases from J, with 16 bases in between. The CDR3 totals 16 residues.

The rearrangement links TRBV3-1 (or the pseudogene TRBV3-2) to TRBJ2-3, with 8 bases matching TRBD2. The CDR3 runs 15 residues. V shed 3 bases, J shed 0 bases, and the junction held 2 bases outside the gene matches. The germline CDR1 and CDR2 sequences are LGHDT and YNNKEL (reference sequence). CDR3 sequence: CASSHSGISTDTQYF. DNA for the CDR3: TGTGCCAGCAGCCATAGCGGGATTAGCACAGATACGCAGTATTTT.

The chain recombines TRBV10-2 with TRBJ2-3, with TRBD2 matching over 11 bases. In germline, CDR1 is WSHSY, CDR2 SAAADI. The junction had 11 bases not matched to a gene; V was cut back by 6 bases and J by 3 bases. The CDR3 extends over 17 amino acids. CDR3 amino acids: CASSPFPSGRKTDTQYF. CDR3 nucleotide sequence: TGCGCCAGCAGCCCCTTTCCTAGCGGGAGGAAAACAGATACGCAGTATTTT.

Here the CDR3 reads CASIISGANVLTF. The CDR3 nucleotides are TGTGCCAGCATTATCTCTGGGGCCAACGTCCTGACTTTC. The gene calls are TRBV12-3 or TRBV12-4 and TRBJ2-6; D call uncertain. CDR3 size: 13 residues. Deletions cut 7 bases from V and 0 bases from J, with 4 bases between.

The rearrangement uses TRBV9 and TRBJ1-3, with 7 nucleotides matching TRBD1. CDR1 SGDLS and CDR2 YYNGEE come from the germline V gene. CDR3 size: 16 residues. The V and J ends lost 3 bases and 2 bases, in that order; junction bases with no gene match: 8. As DNA, the CDR3 is TGTGCCAGCAGCGAGGACACAGGGGAGGCTGGAAACACCATATATTTT. It translates to CASSEDTGEAGNTIYF.

The V gene is TRBV4-1, the J gene TRBJ1-3; D gene ambiguous. The length of the CDR3 is 14 residues. The ends were cut back, 2 bases at V and 3 bases at J, with 8 bases in the middle. Germline CDR1 MGHRA, CDR2 YSYEKL. The DNA of the CDR3 is TGCGCCAGCAGCCAACGGGAGGATGGAAACACCATATATTTT. Its translation is CASSQREDGNTIYF.

The V and J genes are TRBV11-3 and TRBJ2-2; 8 bases align to TRBD2. Germline V gives CDR1 SGHNT, CDR2 YENEEA. This CDR3 has 15 amino acids. The V segment lost 4 bases and the J segment 6 bases; nucleotides outside the gene matches: 7. CDR3: CASSSREADPGELFF. CDR3 DNA: TGTGCCAGCAGCTCGCGGGAGGCTGATCCCGGGGAGCTGTTTTTT.

The CDR3 sequence is CSVPDIPNTEAFF. In DNA, the CDR3 is TGCAGCGTTCCCGACATACCGAACACTGAAGCTTTCTTT. V gene TRBV29-1 combines with J gene TRBJ1-1; D remains ambiguous. The germline gives CDR1 SQVTM, CDR2 ANQGSEA. The CDR3 sequence is 13 residues long. Trimming pared 5 bases from V and 1 base from J, leaving 11 bases between.

The rearrangement uses TRBV11-3 and TRBJ2-1; D is ambiguous. The germline gives CDR1 SGHNT, CDR2 YENEEA. The CDR3 extends over 16 amino acids. With 1 base removed from V and 0 bases from J, the gap between germline ends came to 10 bases. The CDR3, as DNA: TGTGCCAGCAGCTTAGTATTCGGTTACTCCTACAATGAGCAGTTCTTC. Translating gives CASSLVFGYSYNEQFF.

CDR3 nucleotide sequence: TGCAGCGTTATGTTATTGCCCGGGACAGAGATTTCTAACTATGGCTACACCTTC. Protein sequence: CSVMLLPGTEISNYGYTF. The chain carries TRBV29-1 and TRBJ1-2; 7 bases line up with TRBD1. V trimming: 5 bases; J trimming: 0 bases; junction bases outside the gene matches: 18. The CDR3 loop spans 18 amino acids. Germline CDR1 SQVTM, CDR2 ANQGSEA. The variable domain in full, with the rest retrieved from reference TRBV29-1 and TRBJ1-2, is SAVISQKPSRDICQRGTSLTIQCQVDSQVTMMFWYRQQPGQSLTLIATANQGSEATYESGFVIDKFPISRPNLTFSTLTVSNMSPEDSSIYLCSVMLLPGTEISNYGYTFGSGTRLTVV.

The rearrangement uses TRBV7-8 and TRBJ2-1; 7 bases line up with TRBD2. The junction had 13 bases not matched to a gene; V was cut back by 6 bases and J by 5 bases. CDR3 length: 16 amino acids. Germline-derived CDR1 and CDR2 are SGHVS and FQNEAQ. This chain's CDR3 is CASRIPTGGSDNEQFF. The CDR3 bases are TGTGCCAGCAGAATACCAACCGGCGGGAGTGACAATGAGCAGTTCTTC.

The chain uses TRBV6-5 and TRBJ2-7, with D maybe TRBD1 (6 bases). The CDR3 runs 13 residues. Trimming removed 2 bases at V and 4 bases at J, with 9 bases between. Germline assignment: CDR1 MNHEY and CDR2 SVGAGI. The CDR3 sequence: CASSYGQRYEQYV. The CDR3 nucleotides are TGTGCCAGCAGTTACGGACAGAGGTACGAGCAGTACGTC.